Given below is one TCR beta chain in context. Its antigen is currently unknown. This sample was taken from a study of type 1 and type 2 diabetes patients. Study observations and caveats: Type 2 diabetes patients had few highly-expanded CD4+ clones, median one. Type 2 diabetes repertoires were more diverse than type 1 diabetes repertoires.

Amplification started from genomic DNA. The TCR beta CDR3 region was amplified using 30 forward and 13 reverse primers. TCRdb reanalysed the multiplex PCR reads using MiXCR and keeps one entry per CDR3 protein. Of about 290,000 distinct CDR3 sequences listed, more than 40% are singletons. Germline V gene sequence: CDR1 DFQATT, CDR2 SNEGSKA (reference sequence). This CDR3 is built from 16 residues. V lost 3 bases and J lost 2; bases outside the gene matches: 8. Other autoimmune diseases and infections within the past four weeks excluded donors. Each participant gave approximately 10 milliliters of peripheral blood.

The receptor was isolated from a man aged 18 to 30 with type 2 diabetes. Sequencing used peripheral blood mononuclear cells (PBMCs). The chain joins TRBV20-1 to TRBJ2-7; 12 bases are a match to TRBD2. The CDR3 region has the DNA TGCAGTGCTAGGGCCTCTAGCGGGAGGGCCCCCTACGAGCAGTACTTC. Translating it yields CSARASSGRAPYEQYF.